The rows below give T cell receptor beta chains drawn from one sample of a study of siplizumab effects on memory and regulatory T cells. The repertoire was sequenced with immunoSEQ multiplex PCR; TCRdb's copy has only in-frame clones and lacks some. The data show 85,000 to 130,000 clones, 92% seen once. Sequencing was done on a sample of Tregs sorted from blood. These receptors came from a human donor in good health. Both conserved end residues are part of each CDR3. The D gene is left open where the match is weak.

D gene	V gene	J gene	CDR3 DNA	CDR3 protein
TRBD1	TRBV19	TRBJ1-5	TGTGCCACCACGCGGCGACAGGGGCTCAATCAGCCCCAGCATTTT	CATTRRQGLNQPQHF
NA	TRBV7-3	TRBJ2-2	TGTGCCAGCAGCTCACAGGGTCACGACACCGGGGAGCTGTTTTTT	CASSSQGHDTGELFF
NA	TRBV5-1	TRBJ2-3	TGCGCCAGCAGCTTGGATGGCGGGTCACTCACAGATACGCAGTATTTT	CASSLDGGSLTDTQYF
TRBD2	TRBV30	TRBJ2-5	TGTGCCTGGAGTGGGGGGACTAGCGGTGAGACCCAGTACTTC	CAWSGGTSGETQYF
NA	TRBV6-1	TRBJ1-4	TGTGCCAGCAGTGAAGGGACGTCGGTAAGGAAACTGTTTTTT	CASSEGTSVRKLFF
TRBD2	TRBV10-2	TRBJ2-3	TGCGCCAGCAGGGGGGGGACCACCCCGGGGGATACGCAGTATTTT	CASRGGTTPGDTQYF
NA	TRBV5-1	TRBJ2-3	TGCGCCAGCAGCCCAGGGACGCTCACAGATACGCAGTATTTT	CASSPGTLTDTQYF
NA	TRBV7-7	TRBJ2-3	TGTGCTAGCAGCTCTGGGCCCTCCAGCTCGGATACGCAGTATTTT	CASSSGPSSSDTQYF
NA	TRBV5-6	TRBJ2-2	TGTGCCAGCAGCTTCGTATCCGCGAACACCGGGGAGCTGTTTTTT	CASSFVSANTGELFF
NA	TRBV6-1	TRBJ1-2	TGTGCCAGCAGTCAACTGGGAAACTATGGCTACACCTTC	CASSQLGNYGYTF
NA	TRBV6-6	TRBJ2-2	TGTGCCAGCAGTTCGGTGACCGGGGAGCTGTTTTTT	CASSSVTGELFF